This T cell receptor (beta chain) was captured by sequencing in a study of shared clonotypes between healthy human individuals. V lost 7 bases and J 0 bases, leaving 12 bases between the germline ends. Germline lookup yields CDR1 SQVTM and CDR2 ANQGSEA. The CDR3 has 13 amino acids. Sequencing was performed with immunoSEQ multiplex PCR; in TCRdb, only in-frame clones are kept and a portion is missing. The sample has approximately 2.3 million clones, approximately 93% seen once; the top ten hold 0.35% to 0.45%. The sample was naive CD4+ T cells from PBMCs. Subset defined: CD45RA+ positively selected. The clonotype originates from a man aged 18-30 years in good health. Some clones in this sample may be carry-over from other donors' samples. The J gene is TRBJ1-1, the V gene TRBV29-1; D unresolved. The CDR3 sequence: CSATDTMNTEAFF. The DNA of the CDR3 is TGCAGCGCTACCGACACCATGAACACTGAAGCTTTCTTT.